Following are 28 T cell receptor beta chains from one sample sequenced in a study of Ad26.COV2.S vaccination and SARS-CoV-2 variants. Clones were read by immunoSEQ multiplex PCR, and TCRdb kept only the in-frame ones, dropping some. The sample records 500,000 or so clones, 87% being singletons. Treatment here: roughly 19 received Ad26.COV2.S at low or high dose, single or two shots; about 5 received placebo; per-sample allocation not given. The samples date from day 63 after the first vaccine or placebo injection. Sequences were derived from peripheral blood, sampled in a trial of Ad26.COV2.S vaccine versus placebo. The receptors were gathered from a person between 18 and 65 years old who received the Ad26.COV2.S COVID-19 vaccine or a placebo.

V gene TRBV7-3 combines with J gene TRBJ2-1, with 10 nucleotides matching TRBD2. This CDR3 is 15 amino acids long. Trimming cost V 5 bases and J 8 bases; bases outside gene matches: 9. Germline V CDR1 and CDR2: SGHTA, FQGTGA. This chain's CDR3 is CASSISSGSFDEQFF. The CDR3 DNA sequence: TGTGCCAGCAGCATCTCTAGCGGGAGTTTCGATGAGCAGTTCTTC.

The chain has TRBV4-2 and TRBJ2-7; tentatively, D is TRBD1 (6 bases). CDR3 length equals 13 residues. The V gene lost 4 bases and the J gene lost 7 bases, with 14 bases spanning the gap. Germline assignment: CDR1 LGHNA and CDR2 YNFKEQ. CDR3 coding DNA: TGTGCCAGCAGCCCACGACAGGTGGGAGAGCAGTACTTC. Translating gives CASSPRQVGEQYF.

There are a few counts of this clone. V usage is TRBV6-2 or TRBV6-3 and J usage is TRBJ2-1, with 8 bases aligning to TRBD2. This CDR3 is built from 17 residues. Germline CDR1 is MNHEY and CDR2 is SVGEGT. Losses at the gene ends were 2 bases for V and 2 bases for J; bases not matched to a gene: 8. The CDR3 region is CASSYGASGFPYNEQFF. As DNA, the CDR3 is TGTGCCAGCAGTTACGGGGCTAGCGGGTTCCCCTACAATGAGCAGTTCTTC.

The rearrangement links TRBV5-6 to TRBJ1-1, with no clear D. The V end lost 4 bases, the J end lost 5 bases, and 12 bases lay between the germline ends. CDR3 size: 13 residues. The V gene's germline CDR1 is SGHDT and CDR2 YYEEEE. The CDR3 nucleotides read TGTGCCAGCAGCCTGGACGGTTGGACTGAAGCTTTCTTT. This gives the protein CASSLDGWTEAFF. The whole variable domain, filled in from reference TRBV5-6 and TRBJ1-1, reads DAGVTQSPTHLIKTRGQQVTLRCSPKSGHDTVSWYQQALGQGPQFIFQYYEEEERQRGNFPDRFSGHQFPNYSSELNVNALLLGDSALYLCASSLDGWTEAFFGQGTRLTVV.

The gene calls are TRBV9 and TRBJ2-1, with D unclear. Per the germline V gene, CDR1 is SGDLS and CDR2 is YYNGEE. Deletions cut 0 bases from V and 6 bases from J, with 10 bases between. The CDR3 spans 14 residues. In DNA, the CDR3 is TGTGCCAGCAGCGTAGCGGATAATCTCAATGAGCAGTTCTTC. This translates into CASSVADNLNEQFF.

The chain recombines TRBV10-3 with TRBJ2-7; 7 bases are shared with TRBD2. Germline CDR1 reads ENHRY; CDR2 reads SYGVKD. CDR3 length: 14 amino acids. Trimming cost V 11 bases and J 4 bases; bases outside gene matches: 14. The CDR3 DNA reads as TGTGCCGTTAAGGCTAGCGGAGAACTTTACGAGCAGTACTTC. Translated: CAVKASGELYEQYF.

CDR3 coding DNA: TGTGCCAGTAGCGGCCTACCCTCGGAGACCCAGTACTTC. It encodes CASSGLPSETQYF. This sequence joins TRBV19 and TRBJ2-5; D remains ambiguous. V was shortened by 6 bases and J by 5 bases, with 13 bases between the two germline ends. CDR1 LNHDA and CDR2 SQIVND come from the germline V gene (reference sequence). This CDR3 region has 13 residues.

This sequence joins TRBV30 and TRBJ1-4; D remains unclear. The germline V and J ends were trimmed by 4 bases and 0 bases, with 9 bases remaining between them. Germline assignment: CDR1 GTSNPN and CDR2 SVGIG (reference sequence). The CDR3 is 14 residues long. CDR3 loop: CAWMSFATNEKLFF. In DNA, the CDR3 is TGTGCCTGGATGAGCTTTGCAACTAATGAAAAACTGTTTTTT. The variable domain in full, with the rest retrieved from reference TRBV30 and TRBJ1-4, is SQTIHQWPATLVQPVGSPLSLECTVEGTSNPNLYWYRQAAGRGLQLLFYSVGIGQISSEVPQNLSASRPQDRQFILSSKKLLLSDSGFYLCAWMSFATNEKLFFGSGTQLSVL.

This clone was counted once. The CDR3 DNA reads TGTGCCAGCAGTTTTTTAGCGGGAGCGACCGGCCGGACCGGGGAGCTGTTTTTT. As protein: CASSFLAGATGRTGELFF. V usage is TRBV9 and J usage is TRBJ2-2, with TRBD2 matching 9 bases. The germline V gene has CDR1 SGDLS and CDR2 YYNGEE. The CDR3 runs 18 residues. V gave up 5 bases and J gave up 5 bases; unmatched junction bases: 16. Drawing the rest from reference TRBV9 and TRBJ2-2, the complete variable domain is DSGVTQTPKHLITATGQRVTLRCSPRSGDLSVYWYQQSLDQGLQFLIQYYNGEERAKGNILERFSAQQFPDLHSELNLSSLELGDSALYFCASSFLAGATGRTGELFFGEGSRLTVL.

The chain combines TRBV15 with TRBJ2-7; D might be TRBD2 (6 bases). V was shortened by 2 bases and J by 3 bases, with 11 bases between the two germline ends. Germline CDR1 and CDR2: LNHNV and YYDKDF (reference sequence). The CDR3 totals 14 residues. CDR3 loop: CATSRMRRDYEQYF. CDR3 nucleotide sequence: TGTGCCACCAGCAGAATGCGGCGGGACTACGAGCAGTACTTC.

This chain links TRBV14 with TRBJ2-3; weak D call: TRBD1 (7 bases). The CDR3 extends over 16 amino acids. V lost 1 base to trimming and J lost 3 bases, with 14 bases between them. Germline V gene data show CDR1 as SGHDN and CDR2 as FVKESK. CDR3 loop: CASSQVPPGGTDTQYF. Here the CDR3 DNA reads TGTGCCAGCAGCCAAGTACCTCCAGGGGGGACAGATACGCAGTATTTT. Combining the CDR3 with reference TRBV14 and TRBJ2-3 gives the whole variable domain EAGVTQFPSHSVIEKGQTVTLRCDPISGHDNLYWYRRVMGKEIKFLLHFVKESKQDESGMPNNRFLAERTGGTYSTLKVQPAELEDSGVYFCASSQVPPGGTDTQYFGPGTRLTVL.

This chain uses TRBV11-2 with TRBJ2-7; D gene ambiguous. V shed 1 base and J shed 5 bases, with 12 bases lying between them. The CDR3 length is 14 residues. The germline gives CDR1 SGHAT, CDR2 FQNNGV. CDR3 in amino acids: CASSLVRQSHEQYF. CDR3 DNA: TGTGCCAGCAGCTTAGTACGGCAGTCCCACGAGCAGTACTTC.

This chain joins TRBV10-3 and TRBJ2-2, with D unresolved. The CDR3 has 15 amino acids. V was shortened by 2 bases and J by 0 bases, with 7 bases between the two germline ends. Germline CDR1 ENHRY, CDR2 SYGVKD. CDR3 coding DNA: TGTGCCATCAGTGAGGCGTCCGCGAACACCGGGGAGCTGTTTTTT. This encodes CAISEASANTGELFF.

Concerning this clone itself: This specimen includes other DNA sequences encoding the same CDR3. The rearrangement joins TRBV29-1 to TRBJ2-2; 8 bases map to TRBD1. The CDR3 is 12 residues long. Germline-derived CDR1 and CDR2 are SQVTM and ANQGSEA. Trimming removed 6 bases from V and 6 bases from J; junction bases left unmatched: 3. The DNA for the CDR3 is TGCAGCGTAAACAGGGGGTCCGGGGAGCTGTTTTTT. It codes for CSVNRGSGELFF.

The V gene is TRBV12-3 or TRBV12-4, the J gene TRBJ2-1, with D tentatively TRBD2 (5 bases). The V end lost 11 bases, the J end lost 0 bases, and 11 bases lay between the germline ends. The CDR3 totals 13 residues. CDR3 region: CASKGSSYNEQFF. CDR3 nucleotides: TGTGCCTCCAAAGGGAGCTCCTACAATGAGCAGTTCTTC.

V is TRBV29-1 and J is TRBJ1-1; 9 positions match TRBD1. Trimming took 6 bases from V and 5 from J; bases not matched to a gene: 10. Germline CDR1 SQVTM, CDR2 ANQGSEA. The CDR3 runs to 14 residues. CDR3 amino acids: CSVDTGGAGTEAFF. The CDR3 DNA follows: TGCAGCGTAGACACAGGGGGCGCGGGAACTGAAGCTTTCTTT.

The CDR3 sequence is CAWSSDSFYEQYF. Written as DNA, the CDR3 is TGTGCCTGGAGTTCGGACAGTTTCTACGAGCAGTACTTC. The chain is built from TRBV30 and TRBJ2-7; D is perhaps TRBD1 (6 bases). Germline CDR1 GTSNPN, CDR2 SVGIG (reference sequence). Trimming stripped 2 bases from V and 3 bases from J, with 11 bases between. The CDR3 loop spans 13 amino acids.

The chain uses TRBV4-2 and TRBJ2-2, with D possibly being TRBD2 (5 bases). This CDR3 has 15 residues. Germline V gene sequence: CDR1 LGHNA, CDR2 YNFKEQ. V lost 0 bases, J lost 4 bases, and 9 bases lay in between. The CDR3 is CASSQEASSTGELFF. The CDR3 DNA reads as TGTGCCAGCAGCCAAGAGGCTAGCAGCACCGGGGAGCTGTTTTTT.

About this clone: Distinct nucleotide sequences in the sample also encode this CDR3. This sequence joins TRBV5-4 and TRBJ2-7; no clear D. V gave up 0 bases and J gave up 0 bases, with 4 bases separating them. There are 13 residues in the CDR3. CDR1 SGHNT and CDR2 YYREEE come from the germline V gene (reference sequence). CDR3 loop: CASSLASSYEQYF. The CDR3 region has the DNA TGTGCCAGCAGCTTGGCCAGCTCCTACGAGCAGTACTTC.

The chain recombines TRBV2 with TRBJ2-7, with TRBD2 as a possible D gene (5 bases). The ends were cut back, 6 bases at V and 7 bases at J, with 13 bases in the middle. The CDR3 has 12 residues. Germline V gene sequence: CDR1 SNHLY, CDR2 FYNNEI. CDR3 DNA: TGTGCCAGCAGGAGGGATGTAGGGGAGCAGTACTTC. Translation: CASRRDVGEQYF.

The genes are TRBV6-5 and TRBJ1-5; D remains unclear. This CDR3 has 13 amino acids. In germline, CDR1 is MNHEY, CDR2 SVGAGI. V lost 5 bases and J 2 bases, leaving 7 bases between the germline ends. The CDR3 region is CASSPIGNQPQHF. CDR3 in DNA: TGTGCCAGCAGTCCAATTGGCAATCAGCCCCAGCATTTT.

V gene TRBV30 combines with J gene TRBJ2-1; possibly TRBD1 or TRBD2 for D (5 bases each). V gave up 4 bases and J gave up 6 bases, with 16 bases separating them. Germline V gene sequence: CDR1 GTSNPN, CDR2 SVGIG (reference sequence). CDR3 length: 14 residues. DNA for the CDR3: TGTGCCTGGAACCGGGACCTGACCGGCAATGAGCAGTTCTTC. Translated, it gives CAWNRDLTGNEQFF.

The chain links TRBV19 to TRBJ2-4; perhaps TRBD2 as D (6 bases). Germline V CDR1 and CDR2: LNHDA, SQIVND (reference sequence). V lost 6 bases and J lost 4, with 10 bases in between. The CDR3 runs to 13 residues. DNA for the CDR3: TGTGCCAGTAGCGGGGGAGTTAAAAACATTCAGTACTTC. Its protein is CASSGGVKNIQYF.

The V gene is TRBV10-3, the J gene TRBJ2-2; 8 nucleotides match TRBD1. This CDR3 has 12 residues. V lost 6 bases, J lost 6 bases, and 0 bases stayed unmatched. Germline values: CDR1 ENHRY, CDR2 SYGVKD. CDR3 nucleotides: TGTGCCATCAGGACAGGGGCCGGGGAGCTGTTTTTT. Translation: CAIRTGAGELFF.

The chain combines TRBV7-2 with TRBJ2-7; perhaps D is TRBD1 or TRBD2 (5 bases each). The V and J ends lost 5 bases and 6 bases respectively, with 17 bases between them. CDR1 is SGHTA, CDR2 FQGNSA, per germline. The CDR3 consists of 14 residues. The CDR3 bases are TGTGCCAGCAGCCCCGGGACCTTTCGGGGCGAGCAGTACTTC. Translating gives CASSPGTFRGEQYF.

The V call is TRBV9, the J call TRBJ2-7, with 14 nucleotides matching TRBD2. Germline loops: CDR1 SGDLS, CDR2 YYNGEE. The CDR3 loop spans 14 amino acids. J lost 9 bases, V lost 0 bases, and 2 bases had no gene match. For the CDR3, the DNA is TGTGCCAGCAGCGTAGGACTAGCGGGAGGGCTGCAGTACTTC. Amino acid sequence: CASSVGLAGGLQYF.

The chain employs TRBV2 and TRBJ1-6, with 9 positions matching TRBD1. After removal of 2 bases from V and 3 bases from J, the junction contained 5 bases not matched to a gene. This CDR3 has 17 amino acids. CDR1 SNHLY and CDR2 FYNNEI come from the germline V gene. The CDR3 region has the DNA TGTGCCAGCAGTGAATTCGGGACAGGGAACTATAATTCACCCCTCCACTTT. Its protein product is CASSEFGTGNYNSPLHF.

The chain links TRBV4-3 to TRBJ2-2; D gene unclear. CDR1 LGHNA and CDR2 YSLEER come from the germline V gene. V shed 0 bases and J shed 0 bases, with 14 bases lying between them. This CDR3 spans 18 amino acids. CDR3 loop: CASSQEGLAATNTGELFF. The CDR3 DNA follows: TGCGCCAGCAGCCAAGAAGGGTTGGCAGCGACGAACACCGGGGAGCTGTTTTTT.